The sequence of this T cell receptor (beta chain) was determined in a study of OX40 agonist ivuxolimab in advanced cancers. TCRdb's copy holds only in-frame clones and misses some; the assay was immunoSEQ multiplex PCR. The repertoire holds 40,000 to 50,000 clones, about 87% seen once, with roughly 36% in the top ten. This CDR3 is 13 amino acids long. Trimming took 5 bases from V and 0 from J, leaving 8 bases between them. In germline, CDR1 is SQVTM, CDR2 ANQGSEA. Sequencing was performed on CD4+ or CD8+ T cells sorted from blood, taken in a trial of the OX40 agonist ivuxolimab. The sequence derives from an adult with an advanced solid tumor such as melanoma, head and neck, liver or kidney cancer. The chain employs TRBV29-1 and TRBJ2-1; D ambiguous. The CDR3 coding sequence is TGCAGCGTTCCTTCCAGCTCCTACAATGAGCAGTTCTTC. It yields the protein CSVPSSSYNEQFF.